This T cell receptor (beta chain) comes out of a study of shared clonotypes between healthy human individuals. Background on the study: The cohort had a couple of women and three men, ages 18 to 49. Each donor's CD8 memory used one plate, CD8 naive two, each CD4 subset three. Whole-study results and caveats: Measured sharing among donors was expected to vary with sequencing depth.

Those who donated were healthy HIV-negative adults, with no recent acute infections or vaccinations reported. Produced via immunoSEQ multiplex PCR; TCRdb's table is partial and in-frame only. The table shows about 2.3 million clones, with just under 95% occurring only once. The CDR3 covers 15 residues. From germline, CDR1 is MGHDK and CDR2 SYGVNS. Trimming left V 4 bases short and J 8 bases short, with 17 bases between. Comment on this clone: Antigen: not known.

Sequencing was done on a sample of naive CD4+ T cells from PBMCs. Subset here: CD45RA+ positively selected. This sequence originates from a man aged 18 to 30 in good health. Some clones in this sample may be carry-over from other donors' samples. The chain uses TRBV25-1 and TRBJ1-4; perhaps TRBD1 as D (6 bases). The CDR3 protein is CASSGAGGAGEKLFF. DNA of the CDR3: TGTGCCAGCAGTGGAGCGGGGGGGGCCGGCGAAAAACTGTTTTTT.